This record covers a single T cell receptor beta chain. Its antigen is unknown. The record originates from a study of T cells in Graves' hyperthyroidism and ophthalmopathy. Findings and limits, study-wide: Blood also carried most thyroid clonotypes expanded above 0.001. The model identified upcoming ophthalmopathy a median approximately seven months ahead of onset.

This CDR3 is 15 amino acids long. V dropped 1 base and J dropped 0 bases, with 6 bases sitting between them. Germline lookup yields CDR1 SGHTA and CDR2 FQGNSA. Uncontrolled infection, other autoimmune disease, pregnancy or lactation disqualified patients from enrolment. PBMCs were sourced from about 10 ml fresh peripheral blood. TCR beta CDR3 sequences were amplified from RNA transcripts. A set of HTBI primers served as the primers for a first-round RT-PCR of the TCR CDR3. TCRdb fed the multiplex PCR reads into MiXCR, producing one record per CDR3 protein. The sample has under 350,000 distinct CDR3 sequences; around 15% are singletons.

Sequenced: blood. This receptor was identified in a woman between 40 and 50 years old with Graves' ophthalmopathy. This chain uses TRBV7-2 with TRBJ2-2; no firm D call. This CDR3 is CASSLDSANTGELFF. CDR3 sequence (DNA): TGTGCCAGCAGCTTAGATTCCGCGAACACCGGGGAGCTGTTTTTT.